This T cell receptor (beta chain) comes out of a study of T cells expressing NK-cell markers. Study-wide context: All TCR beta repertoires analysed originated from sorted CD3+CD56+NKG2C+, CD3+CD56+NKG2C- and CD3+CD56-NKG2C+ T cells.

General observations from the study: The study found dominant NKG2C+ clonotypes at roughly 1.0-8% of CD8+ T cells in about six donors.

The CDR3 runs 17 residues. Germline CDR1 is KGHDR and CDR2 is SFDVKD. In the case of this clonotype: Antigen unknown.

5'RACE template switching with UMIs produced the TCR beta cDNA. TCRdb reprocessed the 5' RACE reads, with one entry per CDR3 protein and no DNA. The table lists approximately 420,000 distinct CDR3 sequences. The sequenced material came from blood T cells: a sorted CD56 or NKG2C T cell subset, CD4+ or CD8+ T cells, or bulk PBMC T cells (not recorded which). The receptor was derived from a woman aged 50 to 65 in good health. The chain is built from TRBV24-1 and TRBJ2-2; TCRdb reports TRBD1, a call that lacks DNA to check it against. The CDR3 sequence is CATSDFQRGGLSGELFF.